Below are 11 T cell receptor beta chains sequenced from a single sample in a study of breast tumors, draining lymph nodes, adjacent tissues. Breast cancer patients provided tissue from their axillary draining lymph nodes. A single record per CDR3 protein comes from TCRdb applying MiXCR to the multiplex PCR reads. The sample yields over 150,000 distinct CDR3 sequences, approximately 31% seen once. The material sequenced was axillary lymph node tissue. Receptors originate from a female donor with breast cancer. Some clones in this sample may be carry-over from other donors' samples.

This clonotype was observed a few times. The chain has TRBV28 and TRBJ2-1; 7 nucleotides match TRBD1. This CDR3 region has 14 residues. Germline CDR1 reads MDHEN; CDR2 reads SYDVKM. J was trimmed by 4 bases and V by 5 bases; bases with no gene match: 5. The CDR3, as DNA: TGTGCCAGCAGTAAGGGGGCGCGGTACAATGAGCAGTTCTTC. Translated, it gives CASSKGARYNEQFF.

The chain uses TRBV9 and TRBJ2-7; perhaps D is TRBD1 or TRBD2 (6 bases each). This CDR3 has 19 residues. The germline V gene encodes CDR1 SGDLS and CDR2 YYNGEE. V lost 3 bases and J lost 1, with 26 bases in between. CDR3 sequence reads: CASSALQDREGLPSYEQYF. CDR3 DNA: TGTGCCAGCAGCGCGCTCCAGGACAGAGAAGGACTACCTTCCTACGAGCAGTACTTC.

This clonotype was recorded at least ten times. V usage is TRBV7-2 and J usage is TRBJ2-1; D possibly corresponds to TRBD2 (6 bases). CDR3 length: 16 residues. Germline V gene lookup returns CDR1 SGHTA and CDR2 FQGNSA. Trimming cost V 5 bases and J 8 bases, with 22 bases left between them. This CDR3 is CASSTGLPMGPDEQFF. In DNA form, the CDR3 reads TGTGCCAGCAGCACGGGACTCCCGATGGGCCCCGATGAGCAGTTCTTC.

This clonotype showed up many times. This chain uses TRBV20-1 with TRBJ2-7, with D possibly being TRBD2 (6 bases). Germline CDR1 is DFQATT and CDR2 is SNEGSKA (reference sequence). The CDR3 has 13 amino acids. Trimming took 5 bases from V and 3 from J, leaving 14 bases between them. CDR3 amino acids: CSAAGTSYYEQYF. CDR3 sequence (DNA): TGCAGTGCTGCCGGGACTTCGTACTACGAGCAGTACTTC.

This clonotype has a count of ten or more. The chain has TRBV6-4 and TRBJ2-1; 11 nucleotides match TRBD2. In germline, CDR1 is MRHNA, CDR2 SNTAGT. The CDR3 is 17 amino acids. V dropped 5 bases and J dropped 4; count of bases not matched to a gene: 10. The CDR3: CASSPIAGTSGYNEQFF. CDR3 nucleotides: TGTGCCAGCAGTCCGATCGCCGGGACTAGCGGATACAATGAGCAGTTCTTC.

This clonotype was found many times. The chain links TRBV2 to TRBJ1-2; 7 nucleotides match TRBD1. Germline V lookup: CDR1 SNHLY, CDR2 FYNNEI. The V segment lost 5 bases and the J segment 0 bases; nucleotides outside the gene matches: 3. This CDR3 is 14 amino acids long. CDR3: CASSLGQTNYGYTF. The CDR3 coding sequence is TGTGCCAGCAGTCTGGGACAGACTAACTATGGCTACACCTTC.

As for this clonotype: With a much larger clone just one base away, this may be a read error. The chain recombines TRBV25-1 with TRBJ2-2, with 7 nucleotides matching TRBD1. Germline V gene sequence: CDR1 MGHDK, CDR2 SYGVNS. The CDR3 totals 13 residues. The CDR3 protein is CARSDTGAGELFF. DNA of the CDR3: TGTGCCCGCAGTGATACAGGGGCCGGGGAGCTGTTTTTT.

The chain's CDR3 is CSASSGDRGTTDTQYF. For the CDR3, the DNA is TGCAGTGCTAGCTCTGGGGACAGGGGGACCACAGATACGCAGTATTTT. The rearrangement joins TRBV20-1 to TRBJ2-3; 11 positions match TRBD1. Germline lookup yields CDR1 DFQATT and CDR2 SNEGSKA (reference sequence). The CDR3 contains 16 residues. After removal of 3 bases from V and 2 bases from J, the junction contained 7 bases not matched to a gene.

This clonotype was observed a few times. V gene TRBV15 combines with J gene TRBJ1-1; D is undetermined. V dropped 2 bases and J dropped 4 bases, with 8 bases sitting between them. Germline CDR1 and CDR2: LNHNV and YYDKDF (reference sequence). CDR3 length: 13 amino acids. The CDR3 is CATSRPRGTEAFF. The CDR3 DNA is TGTGCCACCAGCAGACCGCGGGGCACTGAAGCTTTCTTT. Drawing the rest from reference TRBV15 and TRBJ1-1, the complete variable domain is DAMVIQNPRYQVTQFGKPVTLSCSQTLNHNVMYWYQQKSSQAPKLLFHYYDKDFNNEADTPDNFQSRRPNTSFCFLDIRSPGLGDTAMYLCATSRPRGTEAFFGQGTRLTVV.

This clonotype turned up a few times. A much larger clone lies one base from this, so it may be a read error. The CDR3 here is CSARAGQPPSEQYF. In DNA, the CDR3 is TGCAGTGCTAGAGCGGGACAGCCCCCCTCCGAGCAGTACTTC. J is TRBJ2-7 and V is TRBV20-1, with 7 bases identical to TRBD1. Germline-derived CDR1 and CDR2 are DFQATT and SNEGSKA (reference sequence). The ends lost 1 base at V and 6 bases at J; junction bases unmatched: 9. The CDR3 loop spans 14 amino acids.

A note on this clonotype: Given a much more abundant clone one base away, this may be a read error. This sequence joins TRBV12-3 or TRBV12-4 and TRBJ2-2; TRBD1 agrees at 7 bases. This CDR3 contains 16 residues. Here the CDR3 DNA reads TGTGCCAGCAGAACCCCCGGGACAGCGAACGCCGGGGAGCTGTTTTTT. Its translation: CASRTPGTANAGELFF.